This TCR beta chain was recorded in a study of CD4 T cells in relation to SARS-CoV-2 and coronaviruses. Unexposed donor CD4+ T cells date from about 2011-2019, before the COVID-19 pandemic. The cells were cultured for under 13 days before CD4+ T cells were isolated. Worth noting for this clone: Antigen specificity is unknown.

With V trimmed by 5 bases and J by 3 bases, 7 bases remained unmatched. Germline CDR1 reads MNHEY; CDR2 reads SVGAGI. The CDR3 length is 15 residues. Assay: immunoSEQ multiplex PCR; the TCRdb copy retains only in-frame clones and omits some. The sample lists tens of thousands of clones, about 75% seen once, with roughly 12% in the top ten. This receptor was obtained from a human donor in good health. What was sequenced was CD4+ T cells from PBMCs, cultured in vitro. The V call is TRBV6-5, the J call TRBJ1-5, with 7 positions matching TRBD1. The CDR3 bases are TGTGCCAGCAGTCACAGGGGTAGGGACAATCAGCCCCAGCATTTT. It specifies CASSHRGRDNQPQHF.